This T cell receptor beta chain comes out of a study of blood T cells in healthy people across ages. Using a J-beta primer mix together with a sample-barcoded 5' primer, a second PCR was run for roughly 6 to 11 cycles. A template-switch adaptor that had 12 random nucleotides put a tag on each cDNA molecule. TCRdb analysed the 5' RACE reads with MiXCR anew, one entry per CDR3 protein. The data show 1.5 million to 2 million distinct CDR3 sequences, with around half seen just once and more than 2% held by the top ten. General study results and limits: The CMV status of each donor remained undetermined, and this could have confounded shifts in expanded clonotypes. Age advanced and TCR beta diversity per million T cells fell, roughly linearly.

The germline V gene has CDR1 MNHEY and CDR2 SMNVEV (reference sequence). This CDR3 region has 12 residues. The V gene end was trimmed by 10 bases and the J gene end by 13 bases; junction bases not matched to a gene: 13. A word on this clonotype: Its antigen is unknown.

Sequences were obtained from blood. This clonotype was obtained from a woman between 40 and 50 years old in good health. V gene TRBV27 combines with J gene TRBJ2-1, with 7 bases identical to TRBD2. DNA of the CDR3: TGTGCCACCCAAACCGGGGGAGGGACCCAGTTCTTC. Protein: CATQTGGGTQFF.